The 17 T cell receptor beta chains presented below share a single source sample, sequenced in a study of T cell responses to AZD1222 COVID-19 vaccine. Using immunoSEQ multiplex PCR, the repertoire was profiled, and TCRdb retains in-frame clones only, with some absent. Of around 100,000 clones in the sample, 86% were seen once. The sample in question was peripheral blood, obtained 28 days after the second dose of the MenACWY control vaccine. These receptors were collected from an adult who received the MenACWY meningococcal vaccine as a control.

The J gene is TRBJ1-4, the V gene TRBV28, with D perhaps matching TRBD1 (5 bases). The CDR3 runs to 16 residues. Germline V lookup: CDR1 MDHEN, CDR2 SYDVKM. V lost 5 bases, J lost 12 bases, and 25 bases lay in between. The CDR3 is CASSPTRDIRVGELFF. For the CDR3, the DNA is TGTGCCAGCAGTCCGACCAGGGATATAAGGGTTGGGGAACTGTTTTTT.

V and J are TRBV6-2 or TRBV6-3 and TRBJ1-5; no firm D call. The CDR3 covers 18 residues. Per the germline V gene, CDR1 is MNHEY and CDR2 is SVGEGT. Deletions cut 0 bases from V and 6 bases from J, with 21 bases between. The CDR3 is CASSYSAHTPRFGQPQHF. In nucleotides, the CDR3 is TGTGCCAGCAGTTACTCCGCTCATACCCCGCGGTTTGGTCAGCCCCAGCATTTT.

The rearrangement links TRBV18 to TRBJ1-6; maybe TRBD1 (5 bases). CDR3 length equals 15 residues. Trimming pared 2 bases from V and 14 bases from J, leaving 19 bases between. Germline lookup yields CDR1 KGHSH and CDR2 LQKENI. Here the CDR3 reads CASSPGTGLVGALHF. Here the CDR3 DNA reads TGTGCCAGCTCACCAGGGACTGGGCTCGTCGGGGCCCTCCACTTT.

The chain links TRBV4-1 to TRBJ2-7; D uncertain. Trimming shortened V by 0 bases and J by 7 bases, and 10 bases separated the two germline ends. Germline V CDR1 and CDR2: MGHRA, YSYEKL. There are 13 residues in the CDR3. CDR3: CASSQDLRLEQYF. CDR3 bases: TGCGCCAGCAGCCAAGATCTGAGGTTAGAGCAGTACTTC.

The chain has TRBV3-1 (or the pseudogene TRBV3-2) and TRBJ1-3; D not resolved. The CDR3 length is 12 residues. Germline values: CDR1 LGHDT, CDR2 YNNKEL (reference sequence). V lost 10 bases and J lost 0, with 7 bases in between. The CDR3 DNA reads as TGTGCCACCCACAGCTCTGGAAACACCATATATTTT. It translates to CATHSSGNTIYF.

The chain has TRBV19 and TRBJ1-2; 11 bases match TRBD1. CDR1 is LNHDA and CDR2 is SQIVND in the germline V gene (reference sequence). The CDR3 spans 15 residues. V shed 7 bases and J 3 bases; nucleotides not matched to a gene: 7. This chain's CDR3 is CASNTPGQGDYGYTF. The CDR3 nucleotides read TGTGCCAGTAATACACCGGGACAGGGGGACTATGGCTACACCTTC.

The V gene is TRBV9, the J gene TRBJ2-3; no firm D call. This CDR3 has 15 amino acids. Trimming stripped 3 bases from V and 3 bases from J, with 14 bases between. Germline CDR1 is SGDLS and CDR2 is YYNGEE. The CDR3 DNA reads as TGTGCCAGCAGCGCCGGCCGGCAGGCGACAGATACGCAGTATTTT. Translated, it gives CASSAGRQATDTQYF.

This rearrangement joins TRBV29-1 to TRBJ1-1; D remains unclear. V lost 0 bases to trimming and J lost 6 bases, with 17 bases between them. The CDR3 runs 15 residues. Per the germline V gene, CDR1 is SQVTM and CDR2 is ANQGSEA. CDR3 DNA sequence: TGCAGCGTTGAAGATCCTGTTGGGCTGGGTGCTGAAGCTTTCTTT. This sequence encodes CSVEDPVGLGAEAFF.

This clone was observed a handful of times. V usage is TRBV3-1 (or the pseudogene TRBV3-2) and J usage is TRBJ1-1, with D hard to call. The CDR3 has 13 residues. Germline-derived CDR1 and CDR2 are LGHDT and YNNKEL (reference sequence). V was trimmed by 3 bases and J by 1 base, leaving 6 bases between them. The DNA of the CDR3 is TGTGCCAGCAGCCATTCAGAGAACACTGAAGCTTTCTTT. Its protein product is CASSHSENTEAFF.

The V gene is TRBV7-3, the J gene TRBJ1-3; D possibly corresponds to TRBD1 (5 bases). The CDR3 runs 14 residues. The V end was cut by 5 bases, the J end by 0 bases, with 8 bases between. Germline V lookup: CDR1 SGHTA, CDR2 FQGTGA. The CDR3 here is CASSPGHSGNTIYF. CDR3 nucleotides: TGTGCCAGCAGCCCCGGACACTCTGGAAACACCATATATTTT. Drawing the rest from reference TRBV7-3 and TRBJ1-3, the complete variable domain is GAGVSQTPSNKVTEKGKYVELRCDPISGHTALYWYRQSLGQGPEFLIYFQGTGAADDSGLPNDRFFAVRPEGSVSTLKIQRTERGDSAVYLCASSPGHSGNTIYFGEGSWLTVV.

This chain connects TRBV15 to TRBJ1-1; 9 bases fit TRBD1. The germline gives CDR1 LNHNV, CDR2 YYDKDF (reference sequence). The V gene end was trimmed by 3 bases and the J gene end by 5 bases; junction bases not matched to a gene: 7. The CDR3 runs 15 residues. The CDR3 loop is CATSSRGQGGTEAFF. CDR3 DNA: TGTGCCACCAGCAGCCGGGGACAGGGAGGAACTGAAGCTTTCTTT.

This clone was detected once. The chain links TRBV12-3 or TRBV12-4 to TRBJ1-2; D might be TRBD1 (5 bases). The V and J ends lost 0 bases and 6 bases respectively, with 8 bases between them. The CDR3 loop spans 13 amino acids. The CDR3 DNA reads as TGTGCCAGCAGTTTAGCCCCAGGGAATGGCTACACCTTC. Encoded protein: CASSLAPGNGYTF.

DNA of the CDR3: TGTGCCACCAGTGATAGCTTGAACTATGGCTACACCTTC. Amino acid sequence: CATSDSLNYGYTF. The V and J genes are TRBV24-1 and TRBJ1-2; D not certain. Trimming cost V 3 bases and J 2 bases, with 6 bases left between them. The germline CDR1 and CDR2 sequences are KGHDR and SFDVKD. CDR3 length: 13 residues.

The chain combines TRBV7-9 with TRBJ1-2, with D unclear. From germline, CDR1 is SEHNR and CDR2 FQNEAQ (reference sequence). This CDR3 has 13 amino acids. Trimming took 3 bases from V and 4 from J, leaving 9 bases between them. CDR3 region: CASSFEGRYGYTF. The CDR3 region has the DNA TGTGCCAGCAGCTTTGAGGGCCGCTATGGCTACACCTTC.

This clone was recorded only once. The chain employs TRBV4-2 and TRBJ2-3; perhaps TRBD1 as D (6 bases). This CDR3 is built from 15 residues. Germline CDR1 and CDR2: LGHNA and YNFKEQ. V was trimmed by 1 base and J by 6 bases, leaving 14 bases between them. This chain's CDR3 is CASSQGSGALDTQYF. The CDR3 DNA follows: TGTGCCAGCAGCCAAGGATCAGGGGCGCTGGATACGCAGTATTTT.

This clone has just one count. This rearrangement joins TRBV21-1 to TRBJ1-5. TRBV21-1 is annotated as a pseudogene. This CDR3 region has 15 residues. The CDR3: CASTAGRGNNQPQHF. The CDR3 nucleotides read TGTGCCAGCACTGCTGGGAGGGGTAACAATCAGCCCCAGCATTTT.

This clone was seen only a few times. V gene TRBV6-2 or TRBV6-3 combines with J gene TRBJ1-2; D perhaps matches TRBD1 (5 bases). Germline CDR1 is MNHEY and CDR2 is SVGEGT. The CDR3 covers 14 residues. Trimming cost V 6 bases and J 4 bases, with 15 bases left between them. CDR3 region: CASSDPGQSYGYTF. In DNA, the CDR3 is TGTGCCAGCAGCGACCCAGGGCAGAGCTATGGCTACACCTTC.